This T cell receptor beta chain was recorded in a study of blood T cell repertoires in COVID-19 (dated by TCRdb to the early 2020s). For context, the study as a whole: Collaborator samples came from the United States, Italy and Spain and covered acute and convalescent phases of COVID-19. The dataset comprised deeply sampled blood TCRbeta repertoires from subjects exposed to, actively infected with, or recovered from COVID-19. Samples were obtained from the ongoing ImmuneRACE study (first 160 participants) and from some 1,200 subjects provided by 6 global collaborators. HLA class I and class II types, where available, came from metadata supplied by the sample provider rather than from assay-based typing. A freely available public database, intended as a resource for researchers studying the immune response to SARS-CoV-2, is where the repertoires were released. The prospective study material was composed of cDNA or gDNA derived from T cells, B-cell-depleted T cells, or PBMCs. Nearly every sample came with metadata listing a de-identified subject ID, COVID-19 status, age in years and sex. General conclusions and limits of the study: The amount of clinical and demographic metadata varied by source and participant and was provided uncurated.

The immunoSEQ Assay, a bias-controlled multiplex PCR, was used to amplify TCRbeta CDR3 regions from genomic DNA. Per the authors' processing: The number of nucleated cells in each sample was estimated from the amplification of reference gene primers within the assay. Sequence reads were collapsed and filtered to measure the absolute abundance of every unique TCRbeta CDR3 rearrangement. For each sample, productive Simpson clonality was calculated as the square root of Simpson's diversity index over productive rearrangements. The clones in this table, taken by TCRdb from immuneACCESS, are in-frame only. Not every clone is retained; where verified, under half of the shortfall comes from an unresolved V gene, and the cause of the rest is unknown. That table is the source of V, J and clone size, and D and trimming were worked out from the DNA. This sample is represented by 160,000 or so clones; 82% of them were singletons. The ten largest clonotypes hold 15% to 20% of the sample.

Of note for this clone: Its antigen is not yet known. The input lacks base qualities; no much larger clone sits a single base away.

From its cysteine to its phenylalanine, the CDR3 spans 13 amino acids. The entry retains the CDR3 DNA only, 39 bases that are in frame from base 1. For CDR1 and CDR2, the germline V gene (reference sequence) lists LNHDA and SQIVND. V loses 1 base, J loses 15 bases, and the germline ends lie 15 bases apart. In the prospective study, participants were about 18 to 100 years old, resided in about two dozen geographic areas of the United States, and were enrolled through a virtual design. In the prospective study, participants were assigned to cohorts based on the clinical history participants reported in a screening survey and a study questionnaire. Recovered participants in ImmuneRACE Cohort 3 were defined by two consecutive negative NP/OP PCR tests, clearance by a healthcare professional, or resolution of symptoms. Mobile phlebotomists in the prospective study collected whole blood, serum and a nasopharyngeal or oropharyngeal swab from every participant. Prospective study participants could optionally give additional blood draws and questionnaires over a roughly 2-month period. Before DNA extraction, blood samples from the prospective study were shipped at room temperature or frozen.

The receptor comes from a man aged 60-69 years who had recovered from COVID-19. The specimen was PBMCs or T cells enriched from blood (not recorded which). The V gene is TRBV19 and the J gene is TRBJ2-2; the D gene is perhaps TRBD1, on 5 matching bases. The CDR3 loop reads CASSIAGLGMVFF. The DNA sequence is TGTGCCAGTAGTATAGCAGGGCTTGGTATGGTGTTTTTT.